This T cell receptor (beta chain) was found in a study of blood T cell repertoires in COVID-19. Study details: Acute-phase and convalescent COVID-19 samples originated in the United States, Italy and Spain. The cDNA or gDNA used as material had been derived from T cells, B-cell-depleted T cells, or PBMCs.

Profiled with immunoSEQ multiplex PCR; TCRdb holds only in-frame clones, not every one. Found here are 100,000 or so clones, approximately 89% of them singletons; the top ten hold roughly 11%. The V end was cut by 3 bases, the J end by 7 bases, with 18 bases between. Germline-derived CDR1 and CDR2 are MDHEN and SYDVKM. This CDR3 spans 15 amino acids. The gene calls are TRBV28 and TRBJ1-2; tentative D call: TRBD1 (5 bases). The specimen was peripheral blood. The source is a woman in her twenties or thirties with acute or convalescent COVID-19. Written as DNA, the CDR3 is TGTGCCAGCAGTTTCGGGGGGGAGATAGATGGTGGCTACACCTTC. Amino acids: CASSFGGEIDGGYTF.